These T cell receptor beta chains were read from a single sample in a study of blood T cell repertoires in COVID-19. Profiled with immunoSEQ multiplex PCR; TCRdb holds only in-frame clones, not every one. The sample shows 120,000 or so clones, over 75% of them seen only once. The sequencing input was peripheral blood. The receptors originated from a man aged 80 or over with active or convalescent COVID-19. Both conserved end residues are part of each CDR3. Each record gives: V gene, J gene, D gene, CDR3 DNA, CDR3 protein. A D gene is named only where the DNA matches it firmly.

TRBV7-9,TRBJ1-2,-,TGTGCCAGCAGCTTAGTCGTGGGGTTTGGGGCGTATGGCTACACCTTC,CASSLVVGFGAYGYTF
TRBV19,TRBJ1-1,TRBD1,TGTGCCAGTAGTAAGGCAGGGGGCGGTGAAGCTTTCTTT,CASSKAGGGEAFF
TRBV7-3,TRBJ1-2,-,TGTGCCAGCAGCTCCGGCCGTGGGGGCCTCTATGGCTACACCTTC,CASSSGRGGLYGYTF
TRBV7-2,TRBJ2-2,-,TGTGCCAGCAGATCTCGAAGGGGGGGCAGAAGCGGGGAGCTGTTTTTT,CASRSRRGGRSGELFF
TRBV5-1,TRBJ1-5,-,TGCGCCAGCAGCTTGGAGGGCAGGGGCAATCAGCCCCAGCATTTT,CASSLEGRGNQPQHF
TRBV19,TRBJ1-3,-,TGTGCCAGTAGTGGCCCGGGAGTCTCTGGAAACACCATATATTTT,CASSGPGVSGNTIYF
TRBV28,TRBJ1-3,TRBD1,TGTGCCAGCAGCAGGCGAAAGACAGGGGCTGGAAACACCATATATTTT,CASSRRKTGAGNTIYF
TRBV19,TRBJ2-5,-,TGTGCCAGTAGTGCCCTCGGGAGAGAGACCCAGTACTTC,CASSALGRETQYF
TRBV7-2,TRBJ2-2,-,TGTGCCAGCAGCGCCGCGCTGTTGGGGGAGCTGTTTTTT,CASSAALLGELFF
TRBV3-1/TRBV3-2,TRBJ1-4,-,TGTGCCAGCAGCCCGGAGGGGGGGGGCAGAGAAAAACTGTTTTTT,CASSPEGGGREKLFF